The 21 T cell receptor beta chains listed next were all sequenced from one sample in a study of T-cell reconstitution after alpha-beta-depleted transplantation in children. The library targeted TCRbeta and was prepared with unique molecular identifiers. In TCRdb, the PCR reads were re-called with MiXCR into one record per CDR3 protein. The sample has about 510,000 distinct CDR3 sequences, more than 9.5% seen once. Sequencing used PBMCs, mostly from graft donor cells, obtained 180 days after TCRalphabeta/CD19-depleted stem cell transplant. The source is a female patient under 10 years old who had a stem cell transplant for aplastic anemia, so the T cells may come from the graft donor.

The table lists this clonotype with a few counts. The chain has TRBV29-1 and TRBJ1-1; unclear D gene. Trimming cost V 0 bases and J 8 bases, with 13 bases left between them. This CDR3 is built from 13 residues. Per germline, CDR1 SQVTM and CDR2 ANQGSEA. In DNA, the CDR3 is TGCAGCGTTGAAGAGGGGAGGAGGGCCGAAGCTTTCTTT. Its protein product is CSVEEGRRAEAFF.

The chain links TRBV27 to TRBJ2-2; 7 bases align to TRBD2. CDR1 MNHEY and CDR2 SMNVEV come from the germline V gene (reference sequence). With V trimmed by 4 bases and J by 7 bases, 9 bases remained unmatched. The CDR3 length is 15 residues. This CDR3 is CASSSREVGVGELFF. The CDR3 DNA reads TGTGCCAGCAGTTCTCGGGAGGTCGGCGTCGGGGAGCTGTTTTTT.

The chain employs TRBV5-6 and TRBJ2-1; D gene unclear. The length of the CDR3 is 17 residues. V was shortened by 2 bases and J by 3 bases, with 18 bases between the two germline ends. Germline V gene sequence: CDR1 SGHDT, CDR2 YYEEEE. The chain's CDR3 is CASSLPWVGRSYNEQFF. In DNA, the CDR3 is TGTGCCAGCAGCTTACCCTGGGTGGGAAGGAGCTACAATGAGCAGTTCTTC.

The genes are TRBV7-2 and TRBJ1-5; D is uncertain. Trimming cost V 1 base and J 7 bases, with 11 bases left between them. The CDR3 is made up of 14 amino acids. CDR1 and CDR2 from the germline V gene are SGHTA and FQGNSA. The CDR3 spells CASSLVRSQQPQHF. The CDR3 DNA is TGTGCCAGCAGCTTAGTTCGGTCGCAGCAGCCCCAGCATTTT.

Ten or more counts support this clonotype. The J gene is TRBJ1-5, the V gene TRBV29-1; maybe TRBD1 (6 bases). The ends were cut back, 6 bases at V and 4 bases at J, with 13 bases in the middle. Germline CDR1 reads SQVTM; CDR2 reads ANQGSEA. The CDR3 sequence is 13 residues long. The CDR3 loop reads CSVGTSTNQPQHF. DNA for the CDR3: TGCAGCGTGGGGACATCCACTAATCAGCCCCAGCATTTT.

This clonotype showed up just a few times. The chain joins TRBV28 to TRBJ1-1; D remains ambiguous. Germline V gene lookup returns CDR1 MDHEN and CDR2 SYDVKM. The CDR3 totals 15 residues. Trimming removed 6 bases from V and 1 base from J, with 15 bases in between. CDR3 region: CASSISGSPNTEAFF. CDR3 in DNA: TGTGCCAGCAGCATCTCCGGGTCACCGAACACTGAAGCTTTCTTT. The full variable domain, rest sourced from reference TRBV28 and TRBJ1-1, is DVKVTQSSRYLVKRTGEKVFLECVQDMDHENMFWYRQDPGLGLRLIYFSYDVKMKEKGDIPEGYSVSREKKERFSLILESASTNQTSMYLCASSISGSPNTEAFFGQGTRLTVV.

The chain recombines TRBV29-1 with TRBJ2-1, with D unclear. The germline V and J ends were trimmed by 4 bases and 0 bases, with 16 bases remaining between them. The CDR3 sequence is 16 residues long. Germline values: CDR1 SQVTM, CDR2 ANQGSEA. The CDR3 DNA reads TGCAGCGTTGCCCCGTTTCAAGCCCTCTCCTACAATGAGCAGTTCTTC. Translated, it gives CSVAPFQALSYNEQFF.

The chain recombines TRBV20-1 with TRBJ1-5, with D tentatively TRBD1 (6 bases). Germline CDR1 reads DFQATT; CDR2 reads SNEGSKA (reference sequence). This CDR3 comprises 13 residues. The ends were cut back, 2 bases at V and 7 bases at J, with 12 bases in the middle. CDR3 loop: CSARIGGPQPQHF. CDR3 sequence (DNA): TGCAGTGCTAGAATCGGGGGCCCGCAGCCCCAGCATTTT.

The sample holds many counts of this clonotype. The rearrangement joins TRBV27 to TRBJ2-2, with 7 bases fitting TRBD2. V trimming: 2 bases; J trimming: 7 bases; junction bases outside the gene matches: 7. Germline lookup yields CDR1 MNHEY and CDR2 SMNVEV (reference sequence). CDR3 length: 15 residues. Written as DNA, the CDR3 is TGTGCCAGCAGTTTAGGGGGACTACCGAGCGGGGAGCTGTTTTTT. The encoded protein is CASSLGGLPSGELFF.

This sequence joins TRBV29-1 and TRBJ2-2; TRBD1 is a possible D gene (7 bases). The germline V gene has CDR1 SQVTM and CDR2 ANQGSEA. Trimming pared 7 bases from V and 2 bases from J, leaving 14 bases between. This CDR3 spans 14 amino acids. This CDR3 reads CSASQGGNTGELFF. DNA for the CDR3: TGCAGCGCCAGCCAGGGGGGAAACACCGGGGAGCTGTTTTTT.

The rearrangement uses TRBV4-2 and TRBJ2-7; D is undetermined. The CDR3 covers 13 residues. With 1 base removed from V and 7 bases from J, the gap between germline ends came to 11 bases. Germline V lookup: CDR1 LGHNA, CDR2 YNFKEQ. The CDR3: CASSQGPPGEQYF. In DNA form, the CDR3 reads TGTGCCAGCAGCCAAGGCCCCCCGGGTGAGCAGTACTTC.

This clonotype was seen more than once but under ten times. J is TRBJ2-1 and V is TRBV28; 8 bases are shared with TRBD1. The V segment lost 8 bases and the J segment 7 bases; nucleotides outside the gene matches: 16. The CDR3 is 16 amino acids. Germline V gives CDR1 MDHEN, CDR2 SYDVKM. CDR3 in amino acids: CASVFKDRVLLNEQFF. In DNA, the CDR3 is TGTGCCAGCGTCTTTAAGGACAGGGTGTTGTTAAATGAGCAGTTCTTC.

V usage is TRBV10-3 and J usage is TRBJ1-1; 7 nucleotides align to TRBD1. The ends lost 11 bases at V and 1 base at J; junction bases unmatched: 7. CDR1 ENHRY and CDR2 SYGVKD come from the germline V gene. The CDR3 is 13 amino acids. This CDR3 reads CASKGGTNTEAFF. In nucleotides, the CDR3 is TGTGCCTCCAAAGGGGGCACGAACACTGAAGCTTTCTTT.

This clonotype was seen ten or more times. This chain links TRBV7-9 with TRBJ1-3, with TRBD1 matching over 7 bases. Germline V lookup: CDR1 SEHNR, CDR2 FQNEAQ (reference sequence). The length of the CDR3 is 13 residues. V trimming: 6 bases; J trimming: 9 bases; junction bases outside the gene matches: 8. The CDR3 sequence: CASSSTGSGTIYF. CDR3 coding DNA: TGTGCCAGCAGTTCGACAGGGTCGGGCACCATATATTTT.

This chain joins TRBV23-1 and TRBJ2-4; D gene unclear. TRBV23-1 is flagged as an ORF with uncertain function. The V end lost 0 bases, the J end lost 3 bases, and 9 bases lay between the germline ends. The CDR3 extends over 15 amino acids. CDR3 region: CASSQSGRVKNIQYF. For the CDR3, the DNA is TGCGCCAGCAGTCAATCGGGCAGAGTCAAAAACATTCAGTACTTC.

This clonotype was seen a few times. The chain recombines TRBV28 with TRBJ2-3; D not resolved. Trimming removed 5 bases from V and 0 bases from J, with 9 bases in between. The length of the CDR3 is 14 residues. Germline lookup yields CDR1 MDHEN and CDR2 SYDVKM. CDR3 nucleotides: TGTGCCAGCAGTAGTCAGGTTAGCACAGATACGCAGTATTTT. Translation: CASSSQVSTDTQYF.

This chain uses TRBV29-1 with TRBJ2-5; D is unclear. This CDR3 contains 14 residues. Germline CDR1 SQVTM, CDR2 ANQGSEA. The V gene lost 0 bases and the J gene lost 2 bases, with 10 bases spanning the gap. CDR3 region: CSVEDPAPQETQYF. The CDR3, as DNA: TGCAGCGTTGAAGATCCTGCCCCGCAAGAGACCCAGTACTTC. The full variable domain, completed using reference TRBV29-1 and TRBJ2-5, is SAVISQKPSRDICQRGTSLTIQCQVDSQVTMMFWYRQQPGQSLTLIATANQGSEATYESGFVIDKFPISRPNLTFSTLTVSNMSPEDSSIYLCSVEDPAPQETQYFGPGTRLLVL.

This clonotype appeared once. A clone one base away is much larger, so this may be a read error. V is TRBV7-2 and J is TRBJ2-6; D possibly corresponds to TRBD1 (5 bases). The CDR3 sequence is 17 residues long. CDR1 is SGHTA and CDR2 is FQGNSA in the germline V gene. The chain's CDR3 is CASSPQPVVSGANGLTF. The CDR3 DNA is TGTGCCAGCAGCCCGCAACCGGTAGTCTCTGGGGCCAACGGCCTGACTTTC.

A few counts support this clonotype. This chain links TRBV20-1 with TRBJ2-1, with TRBD2 matching 8 bases. Germline assignment: CDR1 DFQATT and CDR2 SNEGSKA (reference sequence). This CDR3 region has 17 residues. Unmatched junction bases numbered 12, after V lost 5 bases and J lost 0 bases. The CDR3 here is CSARRGKRESSYNEQFF. CDR3 in DNA: TGCAGTGCTCGGAGGGGGAAGCGGGAGTCCTCCTACAATGAGCAGTTCTTC.

This clonotype was counted many times. The chain combines TRBV7-6 with TRBJ2-1, with unresolved D. The V end was cut by 2 bases, the J end by 0 bases, with 11 bases between. The germline CDR1 and CDR2 sequences are SGHVS and FNYEAQ. The CDR3 has 16 amino acids. The CDR3 loop is CASSLRRQRSYNEQFF. CDR3 coding DNA: TGTGCCAGCAGCTTACGCCGTCAACGCTCCTACAATGAGCAGTTCTTC. The full variable domain, in which reference TRBV7-6 and TRBJ2-1 provide the parts outside the CDR3, is GAGVSQSPRYKVTKRGQDVALRCDPISGHVSLYWYRQALGQGPEFLTYFNYEAQQDKSGLPNDRFSAERPEGSISTLTIQRTEQRDSAMYRCASSLRRQRSYNEQFFGPGTRLTVL.

The chain recombines TRBV6-5 with TRBJ2-2; TRBD2 matches at 9 bases. Trimming cost V 2 bases and J 5 bases; bases outside gene matches: 6. This CDR3 comprises 16 residues. The germline V gene has CDR1 MNHEY and CDR2 SVGAGI. CDR3: CASSYTAGGRTGELFF. The CDR3 DNA is TGTGCCAGCAGTTACACAGCGGGAGGCCGGACCGGGGAGCTGTTTTTT.